Shown below are 27 T cell receptor beta chains from a single sample sequenced in a study of early T cells in non-severe SARS-CoV-2 infection. TCRdb used MiXCR to reprocess the 5' RACE reads, holding one entry per CDR3 protein. The sample consists of around 59,000 distinct CDR3 sequences, 9.5% to 15% of them appearing once. Sequencing input: whole blood. These receptors all come from an adult who was a healthcare worker with PCR-confirmed SARS-CoV-2 infection or an uninfected control (not recorded which).

The chain combines TRBV29-1 with TRBJ2-3, with a weak D call TRBD2 (6 bases). The CDR3 length is 11 residues. Germline-derived CDR1 and CDR2 are SQVTM and ANQGSEA. V dropped 7 bases and J dropped 6 bases, with 11 bases sitting between them. The CDR3 DNA is TGCAGCGGCGGGGTGCCCGATACGCAGTATTTT. This codes for CSGGVPDTQYF.

This chain joins TRBV18 and TRBJ2-6; tentative D call: TRBD2 (5 bases). V was pared by 4 bases and J by 1 base, with 23 bases between. Germline CDR1 KGHSH, CDR2 LQKENI. The CDR3 length is 20 residues. This CDR3 reads CASSLGRGFSSASGANVLTF. CDR3 DNA sequence: TGTGCCAGCTCACTTGGAAGAGGGTTTTCATCAGCGTCTGGGGCCAACGTCCTGACTTTC.

This clonotype was observed a few times. The chain uses TRBV5-4 and TRBJ2-4; the D gene is possibly TRBD1 (5 bases). The CDR3 is 15 amino acids. V lost 0 bases and J lost 0, with 7 bases in between. Germline values: CDR1 SGHNT, CDR2 YYREEE (reference sequence). The CDR3 DNA follows: TGTGCCAGCAGCTTGGAGGGGCCAGCCAAAAACATTCAGTACTTC. Its protein product is CASSLEGPAKNIQYF.

The table lists this clonotype with many counts. This chain joins TRBV6-1 and TRBJ1-1; no reliable D call. Germline CDR1 is MNHNS and CDR2 is SASEGT. The CDR3 length is 13 residues. V was clipped by 2 bases and J by 8 bases, with 12 bases between them. CDR3: CASSEQAPEEAFF. The DNA of the CDR3 is TGTGCCAGCAGTGAACAGGCACCAGAGGAAGCTTTCTTT.

This chain links TRBV12-3 or TRBV12-4 with TRBJ2-3, with 12 bases matching TRBD2. The CDR3 is 17 residues long. V lost 4 bases to trimming and J lost 0 bases; unmatched junction nucleotides: 5. The CDR3 DNA reads as TGTGCCAGCAGTTCCCGACTAGCGGGAGTTAGCACAGATACGCAGTATTTT. Its translation: CASSSRLAGVSTDTQYF.

This clonotype was observed at least ten times. J is TRBJ2-1 and V is TRBV4-1, with 10 bases lining up with TRBD2. The V segment lost 0 bases and the J segment 6 bases; nucleotides outside the gene matches: 2. Germline V gives CDR1 MGHRA, CDR2 YSYEKL. The length of the CDR3 is 15 residues. CDR3 region: CASSQDPSGSNEQFF. The CDR3 region has the DNA TGCGCCAGCAGCCAAGACCCTAGCGGGAGCAATGAGCAGTTCTTC.

The sample holds a few counts of this clonotype. The CDR3 is CASSVGRASTYEQYF. The CDR3 nucleotides read TGTGCCAGCAGTGTAGGGCGCGCTAGCACCTACGAGCAGTACTTC. This rearrangement joins TRBV2 to TRBJ2-7; a weak D match, TRBD2 (5 bases). The germline V gene encodes CDR1 SNHLY and CDR2 FYNNEI. CDR3 length: 15 residues. The V gene lost 4 bases and the J gene lost 2 bases, with 15 bases spanning the gap.

The rearrangement uses TRBV18 and TRBJ2-5; 11 positions match TRBD2. The CDR3 contains 16 residues. V dropped 1 base and J dropped 3; count of bases not matched to a gene: 4. Germline CDR1 and CDR2: KGHSH and LQKENI. The CDR3 reads CASSPLSGRAEETQYF. The CDR3 DNA reads as TGTGCCAGCTCACCACTTAGCGGGAGGGCAGAAGAGACCCAGTACTTC.

This clonotype was observed a few times. The rearrangement joins TRBV20-1 to TRBJ2-3; no firm D call. CDR3 length: 16 amino acids. V lost 0 bases and J lost 0, with 13 bases in between. Germline lookup yields CDR1 DFQATT and CDR2 SNEGSKA (reference sequence). The CDR3 DNA follows: TGCAGTGCTAGAGATAGGGAAACCGAGAGCACAGATACGCAGTATTTT. Translating gives CSARDRETESTDTQYF.

Of note for this clonotype: A read error may be the cause here, since a much bigger clone is one base away. The chain uses TRBV29-1 and TRBJ2-3; tentative D call: TRBD1 (6 bases). This CDR3 contains 13 residues. Germline CDR1 and CDR2: SQVTM and ANQGSEA. The V and J ends lost 8 bases and 5 bases respectively, with 17 bases between them. This CDR3 is CSKNRASGDTQYF. CDR3 nucleotide sequence: TGCAGCAAAAACAGGGCGAGTGGAGATACGCAGTATTTT.

This clonotype showed up many times. The rearrangement uses TRBV7-6 and TRBJ2-5; D is possibly TRBD2 (5 bases). V gave up 5 bases and J gave up 5 bases, with 18 bases separating them. Germline CDR1 is SGHVS and CDR2 is FNYEAQ. The CDR3 totals 15 residues. The DNA of the CDR3 is TGTGCCAGCAGCCTTATACGGAGGCCGACGGAGACCCAGTACTTC. This gives the protein CASSLIRRPTETQYF.

This clonotype has at least ten counts. The V call is TRBV5-4, the J call TRBJ2-7; D uncertain. The CDR3 runs 13 residues. Germline V gene lookup returns CDR1 SGHNT and CDR2 YYREEE (reference sequence). The V end lost 0 bases, the J end lost 5 bases, and 9 bases lay between the germline ends. The CDR3 DNA reads TGTGCCAGCAGCTTGGAGGGTTTCAACGAGCAGTACTTC. Its protein product is CASSLEGFNEQYF.

V gene TRBV28 combines with J gene TRBJ2-1; D is ambiguous. V lost 8 bases and J 5 bases, leaving 10 bases between the germline ends. The CDR3 consists of 12 residues. Germline V gene lookup returns CDR1 MDHEN and CDR2 SYDVKM. In DNA form, the CDR3 reads TGTGCCAGCCGGGCGTCCCACAATGAGCAGTTCTTC. It yields the protein CASRASHNEQFF. The full variable domain, rest sourced from reference TRBV28 and TRBJ2-1, is DVKVTQSSRYLVKRTGEKVFLECVQDMDHENMFWYRQDPGLGLRLIYFSYDVKMKEKGDIPEGYSVSREKKERFSLILESASTNQTSMYLCASRASHNEQFFGPGTRLTVL.

The chain is built from TRBV9 and TRBJ2-7; TRBD2 agrees at 8 bases. V trimming: 4 bases; J trimming: 0 bases; junction bases outside the gene matches: 6. CDR3 length: 15 amino acids. Germline V gene data show CDR1 as SGDLS and CDR2 as YYNGEE. This CDR3 is CASSLASGPSYEQYF. The CDR3 DNA follows: TGTGCCAGCAGCTTGGCTAGCGGGCCCTCCTACGAGCAGTACTTC.

This clonotype was seen repeatedly, ten times or more. The rearrangement links TRBV28 to TRBJ2-3; no clear D. Per germline, CDR1 MDHEN and CDR2 SYDVKM. The CDR3 length is 15 residues. V lost 3 bases and J 0 bases, leaving 10 bases between the germline ends. The CDR3 reads CASSLRSPSTDTQYF. CDR3 DNA sequence: TGTGCCAGCAGTTTGCGTTCTCCTAGCACAGATACGCAGTATTTT.

In this sample, this clonotype turned up many times. This chain uses TRBV7-3 with TRBJ2-3, with TRBD1 identical over 7 bases. The CDR3 spans 16 residues. Germline V lookup: CDR1 SGHTA, CDR2 FQGTGA. Trimming removed 6 bases from V and 3 bases from J; junction bases left unmatched: 12. The CDR3 DNA is TGTGCCAGCAGTCCCTCTACAGGGGCCAGAACAGATACGCAGTATTTT. Translated, it gives CASSPSTGARTDTQYF.

This clonotype showed up just a few times. The rearrangement uses TRBV4-1 and TRBJ1-4, with 8 nucleotides matching TRBD1. In germline, CDR1 is MGHRA, CDR2 YSYEKL. V dropped 1 base and J dropped 6; count of bases not matched to a gene: 7. The length of the CDR3 is 16 residues. The CDR3 region has the DNA TGCGCCAGCAGCCAAGTGCCAGGGGGCTTAGATGAAAAACTGTTTTTT. It encodes CASSQVPGGLDEKLFF.

This clonotype appeared many times. This sequence joins TRBV28 and TRBJ2-5; D gene ambiguous. The CDR3 is 14 amino acids. Germline V lookup: CDR1 MDHEN, CDR2 SYDVKM. Trimming shortened V by 3 bases and J by 4 bases, and 12 bases separated the two germline ends. The DNA for the CDR3 is TGTGCCAGCAGTTTTACGCCCCCGCGAGAGACCCAGTACTTC. This sequence encodes CASSFTPPRETQYF.

CDR3 residues: CASNPSTQKLYEQYF. The CDR3 coding sequence is TGTGCCAGCAACCCCTCGACGCAGAAGCTCTACGAGCAGTACTTC. The chain links TRBV5-5 to TRBJ2-7; D call uncertain. V was shortened by 6 bases and J by 3 bases, with 19 bases between the two germline ends. The CDR3 is made up of 15 amino acids. Looked up from germline, CDR1 is SGHKS and CDR2 is YYEKEE (reference sequence).

This clonotype was detected ten times or more. V usage is TRBV3-1 and J usage is TRBJ2-5, with D unresolved. V lost 6 bases and J lost 5, with 10 bases in between. The length of the CDR3 is 12 residues. Germline loops: CDR1 LGHDT, CDR2 YNNKEL (reference sequence). Here the CDR3 reads CASRRTLETQYF. In DNA form, the CDR3 reads TGTGCCAGCAGACGGACCCTGGAGACCCAGTACTTC.

Concerning this clonotype: Being one base from a much bigger clone, this may be a read error. The rearrangement links TRBV6-5 to TRBJ2-7, with 10 nucleotides matching TRBD1. The germline gives CDR1 MNHEY, CDR2 SVGAGI. V shed 6 bases and J 0 bases; nucleotides not matched to a gene: 5. CDR3 length: 15 amino acids. CDR3 sequence: CASRSGTGDSYEQYF. CDR3 nucleotide sequence: TGTGCCAGCAGATCCGGGACAGGGGACTCCTACGAGCAGTACTTC.

The V gene is TRBV7-9, the J gene TRBJ2-2, with D perhaps given as TRBD1 or TRBD2 (6 bases each). The CDR3 consists of 19 residues. Trimming left V 6 bases short and J 1 base short, with 24 bases between. Germline V gene sequence: CDR1 SEHNR, CDR2 FQNEAQ (reference sequence). CDR3 coding DNA: TGTGCCAGCAGGTTACCCCTTCGTGGGGGGCGCGGGAACACCGGGGAGCTGTTTTTT. Protein product: CASRLPLRGGRGNTGELFF.

There are many counts of this clonotype. The chain carries TRBV25-1 and TRBJ1-6; D is perhaps TRBD1 (6 bases). The CDR3 sequence is 13 residues long. The V end was cut by 5 bases, the J end by 9 bases, with 11 bases between. Looked up from germline, CDR1 is MGHDK and CDR2 is SYGVNS. CDR3 sequence: CASSRQGISPLHF. As DNA, the CDR3 is TGTGCCAGCAGTCGGCAGGGGATTTCACCCCTCCACTTT. Filled out from reference TRBV25-1 and TRBJ1-6, the complete variable domain reads EADIYQTPRYLVIGTGKKITLECSQTMGHDKMYWYQQDPGMELHLIHYSYGVNSTEKGDLSSESTVSRIRTEHFPLTLESARPSHTSQYLCASSRQGISPLHFGNGTRLTVT.

Many counts were recorded for this clonotype. The V gene is TRBV12-3 or TRBV12-4, the J gene TRBJ2-7, with TRBD1 matching 7 bases. There are 14 residues in the CDR3. Trimming cost V 4 bases and J 5 bases; bases outside gene matches: 8. CDR3 residues: CASSWKTGIHEQYF. The CDR3 nucleotides are TGTGCCAGCAGTTGGAAGACAGGGATCCACGAGCAGTACTTC.

This clonotype was counted at least ten times. The chain has TRBV3-1 and TRBJ1-3; D not resolved. The CDR3 loop spans 15 amino acids. Germline values: CDR1 LGHDT, CDR2 YNNKEL (reference sequence). The V end lost 3 bases, the J end lost 4 bases, and 13 bases lay between the germline ends. CDR3 region: CASSQLPAAGNTIYF. CDR3 sequence (DNA): TGTGCCAGCAGCCAGTTGCCGGCAGCCGGAAACACCATATATTTT.

This clonotype was found a few times. The V and J genes are TRBV20-1 and TRBJ1-1, with D unclear. The CDR3 sequence is 14 residues long. CDR1 is DFQATT, CDR2 SNEGSKA, per germline (reference sequence). V shed 0 bases and J shed 3 bases, with 11 bases lying between them. CDR3 sequence reads: CSARDRVGHTEAFF. The CDR3, as DNA: TGCAGTGCTAGAGATAGAGTAGGGCACACTGAAGCTTTCTTT.

This clonotype showed up just a few times. The chain uses TRBV28 and TRBJ1-5; D remains ambiguous. The CDR3 contains 14 residues. Trimming removed 8 bases at V and 0 bases at J, with 11 bases between. In germline, CDR1 is MDHEN, CDR2 SYDVKM. CDR3 residues: CASSSGYSNQPQHF. The CDR3, as DNA: TGTGCCAGCTCCTCTGGGTATAGCAATCAGCCCCAGCATTTT.